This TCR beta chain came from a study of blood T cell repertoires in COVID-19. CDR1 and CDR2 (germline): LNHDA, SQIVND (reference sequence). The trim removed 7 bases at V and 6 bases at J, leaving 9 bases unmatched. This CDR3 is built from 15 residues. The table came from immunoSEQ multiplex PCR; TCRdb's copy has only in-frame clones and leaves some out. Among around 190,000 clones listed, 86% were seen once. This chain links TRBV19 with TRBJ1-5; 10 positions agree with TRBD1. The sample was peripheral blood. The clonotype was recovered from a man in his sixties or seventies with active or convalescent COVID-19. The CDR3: CASTRDRGRGQPQHF. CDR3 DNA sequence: TGTGCCAGTACCCGGGACAGGGGACGAGGTCAGCCCCAGCATTTT.